What follows is one T cell receptor beta chain and its context. The assay was immunoSEQ multiplex PCR, and TCRdb's table has in-frame clones only and misses some. This table holds 150,000 to 200,000 clones, roughly nine tenths found once. These data originate in a study of blood T cell repertoires in COVID-19. This CDR3 contains 13 residues. Trimming at V came to 5 bases and at J to 10 bases, leaving 7 bases not matched to a gene. Germline lookup yields CDR1 SGHTA and CDR2 FQGNSA. This sequence was found in a woman younger than 45 who had recovered from COVID-19. The chain joins TRBV7-2 to TRBJ2-1; TRBD2 aligns across 8 bases. Sequences were obtained from PBMCs or T cells enriched from blood (not recorded which). In nucleotides, the CDR3 is TGTGCCAGCAGCCCCCAACTAGCGGACGAGCAGTTCTTC. This codes for CASSPQLADEQFF.